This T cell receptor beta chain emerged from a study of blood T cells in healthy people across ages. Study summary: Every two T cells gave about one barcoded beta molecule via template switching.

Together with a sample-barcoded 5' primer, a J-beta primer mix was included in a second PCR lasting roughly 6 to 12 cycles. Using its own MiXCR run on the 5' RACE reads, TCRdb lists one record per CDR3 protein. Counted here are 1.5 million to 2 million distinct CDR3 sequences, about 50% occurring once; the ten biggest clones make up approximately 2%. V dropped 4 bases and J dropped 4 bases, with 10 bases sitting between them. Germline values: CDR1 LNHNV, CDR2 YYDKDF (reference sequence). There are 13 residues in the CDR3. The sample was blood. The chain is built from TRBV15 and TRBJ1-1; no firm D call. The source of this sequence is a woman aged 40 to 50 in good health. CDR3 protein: CATSKTLVTEAFF. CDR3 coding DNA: TGTGCCACCAGCAAGACACTCGTCACTGAAGCTTTCTTT.